One sample yielded the 13 T cell receptor beta chains listed below, sequenced in a study of blood T cell repertoires in COVID-19. Profiled with immunoSEQ multiplex PCR; TCRdb holds only in-frame clones, not every one. The sample lists 310,000 or so clones; roughly nine tenths were seen once. The sequenced sample consisted of peripheral blood. These receptor sequences come from a woman aged 25 to 39 with COVID-19, enrolled during active disease.

V gene TRBV5-6 combines with J gene TRBJ1-2; 9 positions agree with TRBD1. The CDR3 has 17 amino acids. Germline CDR1 and CDR2: SGHDT and YYEEEE. Trimming took 0 bases from V and 6 from J; bases not matched to a gene: 12. In DNA form, the CDR3 reads TGTGCCAGCAGCTTGGAGATGAAGACAGGGGGGATCAATGGCTACACCTTC. Translating it yields CASSLEMKTGGINGYTF.

The V gene is TRBV27, the J gene TRBJ1-6; 8 nucleotides line up with TRBD1. The CDR3 extends over 19 amino acids. CDR1 is MNHEY, CDR2 SMNVEV, per germline (reference sequence). V lost 0 bases, J lost 0 bases, and 7 bases stayed unmatched. The CDR3 coding sequence is TGTGCCAGCAGTTTATCCGGACAGGGAATAAGCTCCTATAATTCACCCCTCCACTTT. Translated: CASSLSGQGISSYNSPLHF.

The rearrangement joins TRBV7-2 to TRBJ2-7, with D possibly TRBD1 on 5 matching bases. The CDR3 consists of 12 residues. Germline V gives CDR1 SGHTA, CDR2 FQGNSA. With 3 bases removed from V and 9 bases from J, the gap between germline ends came to 12 bases. CDR3 protein: CASSLAGFAQYF. The CDR3 nucleotides read TGTGCCAGCAGCTTGGCAGGGTTTGCGCAGTACTTC.

The genes are TRBV18 and TRBJ2-1, with D perhaps TRBD1 (6 bases). The CDR3 has 15 residues. CDR1 KGHSH and CDR2 LQKENI come from the germline V gene. Trimming removed 1 base from V and 3 bases from J, with 10 bases in between. Here the CDR3 DNA reads TGTGCCAGCTCACCACTCCGGGACAACTACAATGAGCAGTTCTTC. This gives the protein CASSPLRDNYNEQFF.

The V call is TRBV30, the J call TRBJ1-1, with D perhaps matching TRBD1 (5 bases). V gave up 8 bases and J gave up 1 base, with 14 bases separating them. This CDR3 comprises 13 residues. Per germline, CDR1 GTSNPN and CDR2 SVGIG (reference sequence). The CDR3 protein is CAGERGGNTEAFF. CDR3 coding DNA: TGTGCCGGGGAAAGGGGCGGGAACACTGAAGCTTTCTTT.

The chain carries TRBV2 and TRBJ2-1, with 8 bases identical to TRBD2. The ends lost 1 base at V and 0 bases at J; junction bases unmatched: 8. The CDR3 has 18 amino acids. Germline CDR1 reads SNHLY; CDR2 reads FYNNEI. The CDR3 region has the DNA TGTGCCAGCAGTGAAGGGGCTAGCGGGTGGAGCTCCTACAATGAGCAGTTCTTC. Translating it yields CASSEGASGWSSYNEQFF.

In its sample, this clone was seen once. V gene TRBV4-2 combines with J gene TRBJ2-7, with TRBD2 matching over 12 bases. This CDR3 is built from 18 residues. V shed 3 bases and J 6 bases; nucleotides not matched to a gene: 15. Looked up from germline, CDR1 is LGHNA and CDR2 is YNFKEQ. CDR3 loop: CASSHSLAGGPSVGEQYF. CDR3 in DNA: TGTGCCAGCAGCCATTCCCTAGCGGGAGGGCCGAGCGTCGGCGAGCAGTACTTC.

The rearrangement joins TRBV27 to TRBJ2-1, with D perhaps matching TRBD1 (6 bases). Germline V lookup: CDR1 MNHEY, CDR2 SMNVEV (reference sequence). There are 13 residues in the CDR3. Trimming cost V 3 bases and J 8 bases, with 11 bases left between them. The CDR3 DNA is TGTGCCAGCAGTTTTTATACAGGGTATGAGCAGTTCTTC. Protein: CASSFYTGYEQFF.

The CDR3 here is CAWSDHSGTGIKNTEAFF. CDR3 nucleotide sequence: TGTGCCTGGAGTGACCACTCTGGGACAGGGATAAAGAACACTGAAGCTTTCTTT. The V and J genes are TRBV30 and TRBJ1-1; 9 bases map to TRBD1. The junction had 13 bases not matched to a gene; V was cut back by 1 base and J by 1 base. Germline values: CDR1 GTSNPN, CDR2 SVGIG (reference sequence). CDR3 length: 18 residues.

The chain employs TRBV10-2 and TRBJ2-7; possibly TRBD1 for D (6 bases). The CDR3 spans 14 residues. Germline-derived CDR1 and CDR2 are WSHSY and SAAADI. V was trimmed by 6 bases and J by 1 base, leaving 13 bases between them. This CDR3 reads CASSVDRFSYEQYF. The CDR3 DNA sequence: TGCGCCAGCAGCGTCGACAGGTTTTCCTACGAGCAGTACTTC.

The J gene is TRBJ1-4, the V gene TRBV4-2; no definite D call. This CDR3 is built from 15 residues. V was trimmed by 0 bases and J by 4 bases, leaving 9 bases between them. Germline V CDR1 and CDR2: LGHNA, YNFKEQ. The CDR3 protein is CASSQDSSINEKLFF. The CDR3 DNA sequence: TGTGCCAGCAGCCAAGATTCGAGCATTAATGAAAAACTGTTTTTT.

This clone is a singleton in its sample. The chain couples TRBV10-3 to TRBJ1-6; 7 nucleotides line up with TRBD1. With 0 bases clipped from V and 10 bases from J, the junction kept 9 bases outside the gene matches. This CDR3 is 16 amino acids long. The V gene's germline CDR1 is ENHRY and CDR2 SYGVKD. The CDR3 loop is CAISESGQIPESPLHF. The CDR3 nucleotides read TGTGCCATCAGTGAGTCGGGACAGATACCGGAATCACCCCTCCACTTT.

The chain joins TRBV5-1 to TRBJ2-1; the match to TRBD2 covers 13 bases. The germline V gene has CDR1 SGHRS and CDR2 YFSETQ. Trimming cost V 0 bases and J 6 bases; bases outside gene matches: 6. This CDR3 is 17 amino acids long. CDR3 loop: CASSLGTSGSRGNEQFF. CDR3 DNA: TGCGCCAGCAGCTTGGGGACTAGCGGGAGTCGTGGCAATGAGCAGTTCTTC.